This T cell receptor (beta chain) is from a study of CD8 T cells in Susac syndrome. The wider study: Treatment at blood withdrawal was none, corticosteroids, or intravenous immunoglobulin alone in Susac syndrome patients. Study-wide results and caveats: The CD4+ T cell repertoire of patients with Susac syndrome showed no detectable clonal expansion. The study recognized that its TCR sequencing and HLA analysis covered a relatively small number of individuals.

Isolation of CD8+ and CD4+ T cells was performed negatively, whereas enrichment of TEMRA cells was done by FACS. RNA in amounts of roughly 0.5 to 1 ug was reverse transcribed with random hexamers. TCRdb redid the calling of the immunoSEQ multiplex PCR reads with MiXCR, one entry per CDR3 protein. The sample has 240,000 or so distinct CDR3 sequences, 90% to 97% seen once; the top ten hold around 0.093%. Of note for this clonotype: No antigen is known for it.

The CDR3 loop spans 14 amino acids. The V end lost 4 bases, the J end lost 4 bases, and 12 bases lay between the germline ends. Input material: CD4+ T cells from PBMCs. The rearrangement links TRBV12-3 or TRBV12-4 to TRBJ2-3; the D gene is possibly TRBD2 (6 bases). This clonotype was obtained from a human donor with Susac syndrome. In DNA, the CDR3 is TGTGCCAGCAGTTCTTGGGACTCTGCAGATACGCAGTATTTT. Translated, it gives CASSSWDSADTQYF.